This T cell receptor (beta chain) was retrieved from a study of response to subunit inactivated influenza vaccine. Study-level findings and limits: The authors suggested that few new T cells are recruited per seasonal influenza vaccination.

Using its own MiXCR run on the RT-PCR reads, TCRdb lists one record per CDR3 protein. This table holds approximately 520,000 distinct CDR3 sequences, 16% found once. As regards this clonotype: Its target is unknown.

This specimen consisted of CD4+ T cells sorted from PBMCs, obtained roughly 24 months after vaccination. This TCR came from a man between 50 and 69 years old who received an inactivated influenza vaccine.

The CDR3 protein is CASSLTALALNEQFF. CDR3 DNA: TGTGCCAGCAGCTTAACGGCACTGGCCTTGAATGAGCAGTTCTTC. The chain joins TRBV7-6 to TRBJ2-1; D not certain. V was pared by 2 bases and J by 7 bases, with 15 bases between. The CDR3 loop spans 15 amino acids. Germline V CDR1 and CDR2: SGHVS, FNYEAQ.